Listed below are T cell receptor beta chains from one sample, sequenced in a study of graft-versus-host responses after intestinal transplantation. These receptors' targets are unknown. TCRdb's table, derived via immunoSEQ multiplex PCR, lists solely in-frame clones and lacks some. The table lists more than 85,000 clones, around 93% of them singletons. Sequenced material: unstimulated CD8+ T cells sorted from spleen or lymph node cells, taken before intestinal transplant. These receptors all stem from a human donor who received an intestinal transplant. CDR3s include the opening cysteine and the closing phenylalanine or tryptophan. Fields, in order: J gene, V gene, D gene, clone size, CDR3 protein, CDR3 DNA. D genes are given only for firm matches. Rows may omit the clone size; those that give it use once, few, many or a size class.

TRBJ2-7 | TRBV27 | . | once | CASSLTGSYEQYF | TGTGCCAGCAGTTTGACAGGATCCTACGAGCAGTACTTC
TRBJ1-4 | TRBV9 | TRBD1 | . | CASSGGQSNEKLFF | TGTGCCAGCAGTGGGGGACAGTCTAATGAAAAACTGTTTTTT
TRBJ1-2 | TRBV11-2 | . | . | CASSLTSPGGLNYGYTF | TGTGCCAGCAGCTTAACCTCTCCGGGGGGCCTAAACTATGGCTACACCTTC
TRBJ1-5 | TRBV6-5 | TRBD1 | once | CASSFGTGGNQPQHF | TGTGCCAGCAGCTTCGGGACAGGGGGGAATCAGCCCCAGCATTTT
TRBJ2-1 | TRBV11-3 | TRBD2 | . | CASRPPEVAGNNEQFF | TGTGCCAGCAGACCTCCGGAGGTAGCGGGTAACAATGAGCAGTTCTTC
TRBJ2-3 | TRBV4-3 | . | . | CASSQEVGDTQYF | TGCGCCAGCAGCCAGGAGGTGGGAGATACGCAGTATTTT
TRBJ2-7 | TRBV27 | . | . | CASGPRGGYEQYF | TGTGCCAGCGGACCTCGGGGAGGATACGAGCAGTACTTC
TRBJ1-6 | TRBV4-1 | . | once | CASSQDTGNSPLHF | TGCGCCAGCAGCCAAGATACCGGTAATTCACCCCTCCACTTT
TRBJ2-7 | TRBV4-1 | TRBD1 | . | CASSQEAGTGGYEQYF | TGCGCCAGCAGCCAAGAGGCTGGGACAGGTGGCTACGAGCAGTACTTC
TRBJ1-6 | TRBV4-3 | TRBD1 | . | CASSQEGGRLNSPLHF | TGCGCCAGCAGCCAAGAAGGGGGCCGCCTGAATTCACCCCTCCACTTT
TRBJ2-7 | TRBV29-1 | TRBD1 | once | CSVDSPTGGTYEQYF | TGCAGCGTTGATTCGCCGACAGGGGGGACCTACGAGCAGTACTTC
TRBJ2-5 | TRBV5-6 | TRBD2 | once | CASSLVGSGGPYQETQYF | TGTGCCAGCAGCTTGGTGGGTAGCGGGGGACCGTACCAAGAGACCCAGTACTTC
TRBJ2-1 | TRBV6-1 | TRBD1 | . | CASTRQGRDEQFF | TGTGCCAGCACAAGACAGGGTCGGGATGAGCAGTTCTTC
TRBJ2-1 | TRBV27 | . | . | CASSLNPLRSINEQFF | TGTGCCAGCAGTTTAAACCCCCTCCGCAGTATCAATGAGCAGTTCTTC
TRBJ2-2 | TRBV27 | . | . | CASSTQGIGELFF | TGTGCCAGCAGCACACAGGGTATCGGGGAGCTGTTTTTT
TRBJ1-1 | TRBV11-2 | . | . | CASSLWGTGDEAFF | TGTGCCAGCAGCTTATGGGGGACGGGGGACGAAGCTTTCTTT
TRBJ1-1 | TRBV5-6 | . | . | CASSLWGGGTEAFF | TGTGCCAGCAGCTTGTGGGGCGGGGGAACTGAAGCTTTCTTT
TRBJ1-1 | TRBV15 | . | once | CATSRKSREDTEAFF | TGTGCCACCAGCAGAAAGTCCCGGGAGGACACTGAAGCTTTCTTT
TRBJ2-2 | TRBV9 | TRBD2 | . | CASSGTSGGSDGELFF | TGTGCCAGCAGCGGGACTAGCGGGGGGTCCGACGGGGAGCTGTTTTTT